The 21 T cell receptor beta chains below all came from one sample that was sequenced in a study of T cell changes during pregnancy in multiple sclerosis. Only in-frame clones appear in the TCRdb table, and some are missing; sequencing was by immunoSEQ multiplex PCR. The profile covers tens of thousands of clones, with approximately 93% appearing a single time and around 0.91% taken by the ten largest. The specimen was peripheral blood, collected in the second trimester of pregnancy. These receptors all come from a female donor in good health, enrolled as a control in a pregnancy study.

The chain uses TRBV5-1 and TRBJ1-4; tentatively, D is TRBD1 (5 bases). Germline CDR1 and CDR2: SGHRS and YFSETQ. CDR3 length: 16 amino acids. V was cut by 3 bases and J by 4 bases, with 16 bases left in between. In DNA form, the CDR3 reads TGCGCCAGCAGCTGGGGCTTCGGCGGAATTAATGAAAAACTGTTTTTT. Residues: CASSWGFGGINEKLFF.

This rearrangement joins TRBV18 to TRBJ2-1; a possible D gene is TRBD2 (6 bases). The germline V gene has CDR1 KGHSH and CDR2 LQKENI. This CDR3 spans 14 amino acids. V dropped 0 bases and J dropped 4 bases, with 7 bases sitting between them. The CDR3 protein is CASSPPRGYNEQFF. The CDR3, as DNA: TGTGCCAGCTCACCACCGCGGGGTTACAATGAGCAGTTCTTC. Combining the CDR3 with reference TRBV18 and TRBJ2-1 gives the whole variable domain NAGVMQNPRHLVRRRGQEARLRCSPMKGHSHVYWYRQLPEEGLKFMVYLQKENIIDESGMPKERFSAEFPKEGPSILRIQQVVRGDSAAYFCASSPPRGYNEQFFGPGTRLTVL.

The V and J genes are TRBV27 and TRBJ2-7, with TRBD2 matching 8 bases. The CDR3 consists of 14 residues. Germline V gene lookup returns CDR1 MNHEY and CDR2 SMNVEV (reference sequence). The V and J ends lost 6 bases and 0 bases, in that order; junction bases with no gene match: 4. As DNA, the CDR3 is TGTGCCAGCAGGACTAGCGTCAGCTCCTACGAGCAGTACTTC. Residues: CASRTSVSSYEQYF.

The J gene is TRBJ2-1, the V gene TRBV6-5, with D unresolved. Trimming took off 5 bases at V and 8 bases at J, with 7 bases between the two ends. The length of the CDR3 is 11 residues. Germline V gene lookup returns CDR1 MNHEY and CDR2 SVGAGI. CDR3 sequence: CASSHLDEQFF. CDR3 sequence (DNA): TGTGCCAGCAGTCACCTAGATGAGCAGTTCTTC.

The CDR3 spells CASSPTGVQPQHF. The DNA of the CDR3 is TGTGCCAGCTCACCTACAGGGGTCCAGCCCCAGCATTTT. The V and J genes are TRBV18 and TRBJ1-5, with 7 nucleotides matching TRBD1. Germline CDR1 is KGHSH and CDR2 is LQKENI. V was pared by 3 bases and J by 7 bases, with 3 bases of the junction left unmatched. There are 13 residues in the CDR3.

The CDR3 reads CATSRHIAGGNEQYF. CDR3 in DNA: TGTGCCACCAGCAGACATATAGCGGGAGGGAACGAGCAGTACTTC. The V call is TRBV15, the J call TRBJ2-7, with 11 nucleotides matching TRBD2. Germline values: CDR1 LNHNV, CDR2 YYDKDF (reference sequence). V lost 2 bases and J lost 5; bases outside the gene matches: 5. The CDR3 spans 15 residues.

The chain uses TRBV19 and TRBJ1-5; D possibly corresponds to TRBD1 (6 bases). This CDR3 has 16 residues. The germline V and J ends were trimmed by 5 bases and 4 bases, with 18 bases remaining between them. Germline CDR1 and CDR2: LNHDA and SQIVND (reference sequence). CDR3 sequence: CASSPRGQLGNQPQHF. CDR3 coding DNA: TGTGCCAGTAGTCCCAGAGGACAGTTGGGGAATCAGCCCCAGCATTTT. The full variable domain, with the rest looked up from reference TRBV19 and TRBJ1-5, is DGGITQSPKYLFRKEGQNVTLSCEQNLNHDAMYWYRQDPGQGLRLIYYSQIVNDFQKGDIAEGYSVSREKKESFPLTVTSAQKNPTAFYLCASSPRGQLGNQPQHFGDGTRLSIL.

This chain connects TRBV18 to TRBJ2-7; D not certain. The germline V gene has CDR1 KGHSH and CDR2 LQKENI. The CDR3 covers 14 residues. V was cut by 3 bases and J by 2 bases, with 11 bases left in between. The DNA for the CDR3 is TGTGCCAGCTCACCTGGCGGTATTGCCTACGAGCAGTACTTC. Translation gives CASSPGGIAYEQYF.

As for this clone: One end of the junction fails to match germline, which may point to a read error. The V call is TRBV7-7, the J call TRBJ1-4; 9 bases are a match to TRBD1. Looked up from germline, CDR1 is SSHAT and CDR2 is FNYEAQ (reference sequence). There are 15 residues in the CDR3. The CDR3 DNA reads TGTGCTAGCAGCCCTGGACAGGGGCCCTATGAAAAACTGTTTTTT. This encodes CASSPGQGPYEKLFF.

The chain links TRBV6-1 to TRBJ1-4; TRBD1 matches at 9 bases. This CDR3 is 15 amino acids long. V dropped 6 bases and J dropped 5; count of bases not matched to a gene: 7. Germline CDR1 is MNHNS and CDR2 is SASEGT. DNA for the CDR3: TGTGCCAGCAGCCTGGCCGGGACAGGGAATGAAAAACTGTTTTTT. Translation: CASSLAGTGNEKLFF.

V and J are TRBV2 and TRBJ1-4, with 7 bases fitting TRBD1. V lost 7 bases to trimming and J lost 5 bases; unmatched junction nucleotides: 1. Germline V CDR1 and CDR2: SNHLY, FYNNEI. This CDR3 comprises 12 residues. The CDR3 nucleotides read TGTGCCAGCAAGGACAGGAATGAAAAACTGTTTTTT. Translating gives CASKDRNEKLFF.

The rearrangement joins TRBV27 to TRBJ2-6; the D is unclear. The CDR3 covers 14 residues. The germline V gene encodes CDR1 MNHEY and CDR2 SMNVEV (reference sequence). V lost 6 bases to trimming and J lost 0 bases, with 6 bases between them. The CDR3 nucleotides read TGTGCCAGCAGCTTACTCTCTGGGGCCAACGTCCTGACTTTC. It encodes CASSLLSGANVLTF.

The chain carries TRBV5-1 and TRBJ2-1; 9 bases map to TRBD2. V was clipped by 3 bases and J by 2 bases; unmatched bases: 6. Germline assignment: CDR1 SGHRS and CDR2 YFSETQ. CDR3 length: 16 amino acids. The CDR3 region has the DNA TGCGCCAGCAGCTGGAGCCCTAGCGGGACCTACAATGAGCAGTTCTTC. Its translation is CASSWSPSGTYNEQFF. The complete variable domain, with remaining parts taken from reference TRBV5-1 and TRBJ2-1, reads KAGVTQTPRYLIKTRGQQVTLSCSPISGHRSVSWYQQTPGQGLQFLFEYFSETQRNKGNFPGRFSGRQFSNSRSEMNVSTLELGDSALYLCASSWSPSGTYNEQFFGPGTRLTVL.

The chain is built from TRBV19 and TRBJ1-2; perhaps TRBD1 as D (6 bases). The germline CDR1 and CDR2 sequences are LNHDA and SQIVND (reference sequence). The V gene lost 6 bases and the J gene lost 4 bases, with 12 bases spanning the gap. The CDR3 loop spans 13 amino acids. The CDR3 region has the DNA TGTGCCAGTAGCCCAGACAGGATCTATGGCTACACCTTC. Translation gives CASSPDRIYGYTF.

The gene calls are TRBV19 and TRBJ2-3; D remains ambiguous. This CDR3 comprises 13 residues. V lost 0 bases and J lost 6, with 7 bases in between. Germline values: CDR1 LNHDA, CDR2 SQIVND (reference sequence). The CDR3 loop reads CASSIDLEDTQYF. The CDR3, as DNA: TGTGCCAGTAGTATAGACTTAGAGGATACGCAGTATTTT. Variable domain in full (rest from reference TRBV19 and TRBJ2-3): DGGITQSPKYLFRKEGQNVTLSCEQNLNHDAMYWYRQDPGQGLRLIYYSQIVNDFQKGDIAEGYSVSREKKESFPLTVTSAQKNPTAFYLCASSIDLEDTQYFGPGTRLTVL.

J is TRBJ2-3 and V is TRBV10-3; D possibly corresponds to TRBD1 (5 bases). Looked up from germline, CDR1 is ENHRY and CDR2 is SYGVKD. Trimming shortened V by 8 bases and J by 0 bases, and 12 bases separated the two germline ends. The CDR3 length is 14 residues. The DNA of the CDR3 is TGTGCCATCGAACAGGCTGGGAGCACAGATACGCAGTATTTT. This encodes CAIEQAGSTDTQYF.

The chain employs TRBV28 and TRBJ2-1; D unclear. Germline lookup yields CDR1 MDHEN and CDR2 SYDVKM. Between the trimmed V and J ends, which lost 5 bases and 7 bases, there was a span of 6 bases. The length of the CDR3 is 11 residues. The CDR3 DNA sequence: TGTGCCAGCAGTCTGCGGAATGAGCAGTTCTTC. This sequence encodes CASSLRNEQFF.

For the CDR3, the DNA is TGTGCCTGGAGTCCGGGGTCTGGCGCAGCTGGCTACACCTTC. Encoded protein: CAWSPGSGAAGYTF. V is TRBV30 and J is TRBJ1-2; no firm D call. Germline CDR1 and CDR2: GTSNPN and SVGIG (reference sequence). This CDR3 contains 14 residues. Trimming took off 2 bases at V and 7 bases at J, with 17 bases between the two ends.

The DNA for the CDR3 is TGTGCCAGCAGCGCTAACAGGTGGAACTATGGCTACACCTTC. This gives the protein CASSANRWNYGYTF. The chain is built from TRBV9 and TRBJ1-2; D possibly corresponds to TRBD1 (5 bases). This CDR3 has 14 residues. V lost 3 bases and J 2 bases, leaving 11 bases between the germline ends. CDR1 and CDR2 from the germline V gene are SGDLS and YYNGEE.

This clone appeared a single time. This chain uses TRBV5-1 with TRBJ2-5; D is undetermined. In germline, CDR1 is SGHRS, CDR2 YFSETQ. The CDR3 is 13 amino acids. V was pared by 1 base and J by 1 base, with 5 bases between. Written as DNA, the CDR3 is TGCGCCAGCAGCTTGCAGGTCCAAGAGACCCAGTACTTC. Translation: CASSLQVQETQYF.

This clone was seen only once. The chain links TRBV5-1 to TRBJ2-1, with TRBD2 identical over 9 bases. The germline gives CDR1 SGHRS, CDR2 YFSETQ. The CDR3 totals 16 residues. Losses at the gene ends were 2 bases for V and 7 bases for J; bases not matched to a gene: 10. The CDR3 is CASSFGTSYNGNEQFF. Here the CDR3 DNA reads TGCGCCAGCAGCTTTGGGACTAGCTATAATGGGAATGAGCAGTTCTTC.